This TCR beta chain comes out of a study of vaccination and CD4 T cells after COVID-19. Treatment here: roughly ten-day PBMC culture with coronavirus spike peptide pools or control peptides (ViraFEST assay). The V gene's germline CDR1 is SNHLY and CDR2 FYNNEI. This CDR3 contains 12 residues. V gave up 5 bases and J gave up 8 bases, with 12 bases separating them. An Oncomine TCR Beta short-read assay was used to sequence the DNA from cultured CD4+ T cells. TCRdb used MiXCR to reprocess the PCR reads, holding one entry per CDR3 protein. The repertoire holds roughly 4,000 distinct CDR3 sequences, with roughly 78% as singletons. Notes on this clonotype: Its cognate antigen is unknown.

Input material: CD4+ T cells from blood, cultured in vitro. This receptor was obtained from a human donor who had recovered from COVID-19. The rearrangement links TRBV2 to TRBJ1-2; the D is unclear. The CDR3 nucleotides read TGTGCCAGCAGTCTTATTGGGGAAGGCTACACCTTC. It codes for CASSLIGEGYTF.